This T cell receptor beta chain is from a study of blood T cell repertoires in COVID-19. Study-level information: Material from acute and convalescent COVID-19 was sourced from the United States, Italy and Spain. T cells, B-cell-depleted T cells, or PBMCs supplied cDNA or gDNA.

Original analysis: Estimation of nucleated cell counts relied on the amplification of reference gene primers. The protocol was immunoSEQ multiplex PCR, while the TCRdb copy is restricted to in-frame clones and leaves out a portion. From that table come the V and J calls and clone size; the DNA was used to work out D and trimming. The sample consists of approximately 110,000 clones, about 78% of them appearing once. Trimming took off 4 bases at V and 2 bases at J, with 7 bases between the two ends. The CDR3 covers 13 residues. Germline V gene sequence: CDR1 SGHKS, CDR2 YYEKEE (reference sequence). This chain connects TRBV5-5 to TRBJ2-1; D is ambiguous. Material for sequencing was peripheral blood. The source of this sequence is a human donor in a cohort sampled during active or convalescent COVID-19. The CDR3 here is CASSTTPYNEQFF. CDR3 nucleotide sequence: TGTGCCAGCAGCACGACACCCTACAATGAGCAGTTCTTC.